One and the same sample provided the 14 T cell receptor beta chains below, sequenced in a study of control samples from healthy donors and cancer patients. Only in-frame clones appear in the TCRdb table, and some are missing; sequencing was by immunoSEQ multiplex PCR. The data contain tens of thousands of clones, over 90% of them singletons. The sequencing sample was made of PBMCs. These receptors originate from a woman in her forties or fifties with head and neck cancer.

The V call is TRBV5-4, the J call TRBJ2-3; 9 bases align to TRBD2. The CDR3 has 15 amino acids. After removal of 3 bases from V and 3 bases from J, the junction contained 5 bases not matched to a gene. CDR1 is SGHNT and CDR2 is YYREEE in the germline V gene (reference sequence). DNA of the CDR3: TGTGCCAGCAGCTATAGCGGGAGTGGGACAGATACGCAGTATTTT. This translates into CASSYSGSGTDTQYF.

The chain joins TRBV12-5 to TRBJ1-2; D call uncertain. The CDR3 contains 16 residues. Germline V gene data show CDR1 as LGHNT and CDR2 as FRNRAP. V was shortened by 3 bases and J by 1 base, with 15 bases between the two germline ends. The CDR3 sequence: CASGFEGSRSNYGYTF. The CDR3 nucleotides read TGTGCTAGTGGTTTCGAGGGTAGCAGGAGTAACTATGGCTACACCTTC.

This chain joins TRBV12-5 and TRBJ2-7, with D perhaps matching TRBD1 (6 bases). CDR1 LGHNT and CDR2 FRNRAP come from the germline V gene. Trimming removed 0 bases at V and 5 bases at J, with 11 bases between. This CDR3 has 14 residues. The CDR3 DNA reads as TGTGCTAGTGGTTTGGTACAGGGTCACAACGAGCAGTACTTC. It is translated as CASGLVQGHNEQYF.

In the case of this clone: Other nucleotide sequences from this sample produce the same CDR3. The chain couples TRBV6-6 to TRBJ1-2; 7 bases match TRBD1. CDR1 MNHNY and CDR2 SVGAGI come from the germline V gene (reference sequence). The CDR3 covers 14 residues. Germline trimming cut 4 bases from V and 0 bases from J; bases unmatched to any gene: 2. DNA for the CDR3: TGTGCCAGCAGTTCCGGGACAGCTAACTATGGCTACACCTTC. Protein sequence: CASSSGTANYGYTF.

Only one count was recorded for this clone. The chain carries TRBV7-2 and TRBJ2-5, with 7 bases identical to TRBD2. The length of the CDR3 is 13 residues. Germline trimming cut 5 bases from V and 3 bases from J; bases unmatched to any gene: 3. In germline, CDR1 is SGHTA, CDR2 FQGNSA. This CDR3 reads CASSIGTKETQYF. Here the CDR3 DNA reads TGTGCCAGCAGCATCGGGACTAAAGAGACCCAGTACTTC.

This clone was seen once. CDR3 nucleotides: TGTGCCAGCACCTCCCTTAAAGGTGGGGGTAATCAGCCCCAGCATTTT. It specifies CASTSLKGGGNQPQHF. The chain carries TRBV27 and TRBJ1-5, with TRBD1 as a possible D gene (5 bases). Germline-derived CDR1 and CDR2 are MNHEY and SMNVEV (reference sequence). The V end lost 7 bases, the J end lost 4 bases, and 20 bases lay between the germline ends. The CDR3 extends over 16 amino acids.

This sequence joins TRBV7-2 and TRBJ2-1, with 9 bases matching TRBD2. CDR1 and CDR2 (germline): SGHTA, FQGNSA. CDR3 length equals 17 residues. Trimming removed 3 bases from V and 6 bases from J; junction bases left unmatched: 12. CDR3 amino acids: CASSFLSGGGRANEQFF. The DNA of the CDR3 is TGTGCCAGCAGCTTCCTCTCGGGGGGCGGGAGGGCCAATGAGCAGTTCTTC.

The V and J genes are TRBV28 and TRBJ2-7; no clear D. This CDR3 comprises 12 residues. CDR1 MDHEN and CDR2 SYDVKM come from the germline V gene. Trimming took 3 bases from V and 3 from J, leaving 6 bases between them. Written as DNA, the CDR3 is TGTGCCAGCAGTTTGGCCGGCTACGAGCAGTACTTC. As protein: CASSLAGYEQYF.

The CDR3, as DNA: TGTGCCACCAGTGACCCGAAAGGGACGGAGAGAGATACGCAGTATTTT. Its protein is CATSDPKGTERDTQYF. V is TRBV24-1 and J is TRBJ2-3; either TRBD1 or TRBD2 may fit D (5 bases each). This CDR3 spans 16 amino acids. V dropped 4 bases and J dropped 5 bases, with 18 bases sitting between them. The germline gives CDR1 KGHDR, CDR2 SFDVKD.

The CDR3 DNA reads as TGTGCCAGCACCCGACAGGTGGCCCAGCCCCAGCATTTT. Its protein is CASTRQVAQPQHF. This chain links TRBV6-1 with TRBJ1-5; a weak D match, TRBD1 (6 bases). This CDR3 region has 13 residues. V lost 7 bases and J lost 7, with 14 bases in between. Germline values: CDR1 MNHNS, CDR2 SASEGT.

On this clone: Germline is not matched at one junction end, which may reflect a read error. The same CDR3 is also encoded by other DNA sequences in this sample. CDR3 nucleotide sequence: TGCAGCGTGGAAGCGGGGGGCCCCGGGGAGCTGTTTTTT. Its translation is CSVEAGGPGELFF. V is TRBV29-1 and J is TRBJ2-2, with 9 bases fitting TRBD2. Germline V CDR1 and CDR2: SQVTM, ANQGSEA. This CDR3 contains 13 residues.

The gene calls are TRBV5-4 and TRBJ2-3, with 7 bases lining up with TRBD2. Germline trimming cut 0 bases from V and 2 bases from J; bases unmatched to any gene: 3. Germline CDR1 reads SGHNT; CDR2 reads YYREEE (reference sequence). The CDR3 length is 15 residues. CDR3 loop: CASSLAGLPTDTQYF. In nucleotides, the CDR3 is TGTGCCAGCAGCTTGGCGGGACTACCCACAGATACGCAGTATTTT.

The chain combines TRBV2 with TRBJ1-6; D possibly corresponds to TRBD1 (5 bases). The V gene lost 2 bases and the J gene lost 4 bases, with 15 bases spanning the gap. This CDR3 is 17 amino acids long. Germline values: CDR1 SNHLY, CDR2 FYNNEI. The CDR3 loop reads CASSETGWGRYNSPLHF. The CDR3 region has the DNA TGTGCCAGCAGTGAAACGGGATGGGGCCGGTATAATTCACCCCTCCACTTT.

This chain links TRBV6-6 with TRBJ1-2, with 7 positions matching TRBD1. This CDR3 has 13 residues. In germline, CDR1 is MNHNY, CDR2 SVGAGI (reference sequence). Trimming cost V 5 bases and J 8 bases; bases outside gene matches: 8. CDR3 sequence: CASSPHDRAGYTF. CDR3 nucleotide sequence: TGTGCCAGCAGTCCCCACGACAGGGCCGGCTACACCTTC.